The T cell receptor beta chain under discussion was sequenced for a study of CD8 T cells in Susac syndrome. An amount of RNA that ranged from roughly 0.45 to 1 ug was reverse transcribed with random hexamers. Amplification of TCR beta CDR3 used immunoSEQ multiplex PCR across 54 Vbeta and 13 Jbeta. TCRdb re-called the immunoSEQ multiplex PCR reads with MiXCR, one entry per CDR3 protein. The sample carries about 83,000 distinct CDR3 sequences, 95% to 96% recorded once. Negative magnetic isolation gave CD8+ and CD4+ cells; FACS enriched CD8+ TEMRA. Study findings and constraints: The total CD8+ repertoires contained about 16 Susac-specific public clones, and the CD8+ TEMRA repertoires contained five.

On this clonotype: What it recognizes is unknown.

CDR3 length equals 11 residues. The V gene lost 3 bases and the J gene lost 8 bases, with 6 bases spanning the gap. From germline, CDR1 is SGHDT and CDR2 YYEEEE. Source material: CD8+ T cells from PBMCs. The sequence derives from a human donor with Susac syndrome. The chain is built from TRBV5-6 and TRBJ2-1, with unresolved D. The DNA for the CDR3 is TGTGCCAGCAGCTGGGTTGATGAGCAGTTCTTC. Translated, it gives CASSWVDEQFF.